This entry describes one T cell receptor beta chain. Produced via immunoSEQ multiplex PCR; TCRdb's table is partial and in-frame only. The table has roughly 360,000 clones, around 83% seen once. Everyone who took part was 18 to 89 years old, and they came from about two dozen US areas. Two negative PCRs, clearance, or symptom resolution were required of recovered Cohort 3 donors. This record belongs to a study of blood T cell repertoires in COVID-19. Study context: Samples came from the United States, Italy and Spain, spanning acute and convalescent COVID-19. From T cells, B-cell-depleted T cells, or PBMCs came the material, which was cDNA or gDNA.

This CDR3 is built from 14 residues. V was trimmed by 6 bases and J by 7 bases, leaving 18 bases between them. Per germline, CDR1 ENHRY and CDR2 SYGVKD. Sequencing was done on a sample of PBMCs or T cells enriched from blood (not recorded which). J is TRBJ1-1 and V is TRBV10-3; D gene ambiguous. The receptor comes from a woman aged 50 to 60 who had recovered from COVID-19. CDR3 sequence: CAIREHTAVVEAFF. CDR3 bases: TGTGCCATCAGAGAACATACGGCGGTCGTTGAAGCTTTCTTT.